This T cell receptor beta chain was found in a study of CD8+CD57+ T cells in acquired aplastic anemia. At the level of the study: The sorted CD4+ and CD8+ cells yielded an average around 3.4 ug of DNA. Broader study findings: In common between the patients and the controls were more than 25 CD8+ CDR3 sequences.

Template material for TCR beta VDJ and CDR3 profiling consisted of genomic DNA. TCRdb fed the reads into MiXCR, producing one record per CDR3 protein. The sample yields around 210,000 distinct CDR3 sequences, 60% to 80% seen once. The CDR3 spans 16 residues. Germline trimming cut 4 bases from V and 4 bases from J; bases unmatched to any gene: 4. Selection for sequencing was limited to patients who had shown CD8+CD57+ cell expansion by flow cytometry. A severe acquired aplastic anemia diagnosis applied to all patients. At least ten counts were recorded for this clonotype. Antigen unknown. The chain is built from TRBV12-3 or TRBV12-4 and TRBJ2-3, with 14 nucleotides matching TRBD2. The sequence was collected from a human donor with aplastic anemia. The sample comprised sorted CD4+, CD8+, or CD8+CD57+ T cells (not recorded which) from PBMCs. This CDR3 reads CASSSTSGGAADTQYF. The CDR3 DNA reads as TGTGCCAGCAGTTCGACTAGCGGGGGGGCCGCAGATACGCAGTATTTT.